This TCR beta chain was captured in a study of T cells generated in artificial thymic organoids. Study results and caveats: Thymic and blood naive CD8 cells had diversity comparable to organoid-derived ones.

Comments on this clonotype: The antigen is not known.

Artificial thymic organoids aggregated human hematopoietic stem and progenitor cells with human DLL1-expressing MS5 murine stromal cells. FACS-sorted CD34+CD3- hematopoietic stem and progenitor cells, with residual T cells removed, seeded the organoids. Serum-free RB27 medium with FLT3L, IL-7 and ascorbic acid grew organoids. Reverse primers in the TRAC or TRBC constant regions drove separate semi-nested PCRs for TCRalpha and TCRbeta. In TCRdb, the 5' RACE reads were re-called with MiXCR into one record per CDR3 protein. The table includes 7,500 to 9,000 distinct CDR3 sequences, about 24% detected once. Germline lookup yields CDR1 MNHNS and CDR2 SASEGT. The CDR3 runs to 19 residues. V was pared by 3 bases and J by 5 bases, with 20 bases of the junction left unmatched.

The sequenced sample consisted of naive CD8+ T cells grown in artificial thymic organoids from cord blood stem and progenitor cells. Subset defined: CD3+TCRalphabeta+CD8SP T cells; for blood, CD45RO-CCR7+ naive CD8+ T cells. The chain recombines TRBV6-1 with TRBJ2-7, with 9 bases aligning to TRBD1. The TCR originated in a human donor who gave cord blood stem cells for thymic organoid culture, a cardiac surgery patient who gave postnatal thymus, or a blood donor (not recorded which). Written as DNA, the CDR3 is TGTGCCAGCAGTGATCCCCCACCCGGAACCGGGACAGGGTCCCACGAGCAGTACTTC. The encoded protein is CASSDPPPGTGTGSHEQYF.